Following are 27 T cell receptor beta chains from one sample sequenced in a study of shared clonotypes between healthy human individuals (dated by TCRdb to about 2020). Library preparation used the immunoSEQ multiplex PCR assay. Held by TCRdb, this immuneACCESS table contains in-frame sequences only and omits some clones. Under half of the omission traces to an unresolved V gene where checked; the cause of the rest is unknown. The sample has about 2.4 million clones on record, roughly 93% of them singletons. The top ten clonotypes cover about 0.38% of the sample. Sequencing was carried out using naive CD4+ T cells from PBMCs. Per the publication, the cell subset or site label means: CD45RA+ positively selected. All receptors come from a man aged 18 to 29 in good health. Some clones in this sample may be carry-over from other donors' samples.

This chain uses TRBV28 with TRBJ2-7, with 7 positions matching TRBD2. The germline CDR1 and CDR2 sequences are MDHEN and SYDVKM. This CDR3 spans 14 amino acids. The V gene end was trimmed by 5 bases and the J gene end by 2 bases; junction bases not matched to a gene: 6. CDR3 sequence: CASSPRTRTYEQYF. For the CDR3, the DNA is TGTGCCAGCAGTCCCCGGACTAGAACCTACGAGCAGTACTTC.

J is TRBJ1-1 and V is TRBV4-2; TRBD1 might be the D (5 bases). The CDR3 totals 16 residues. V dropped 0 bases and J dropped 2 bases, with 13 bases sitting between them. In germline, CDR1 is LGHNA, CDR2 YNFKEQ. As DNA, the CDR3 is TGTGCCAGCAGCCAAGATCTATACAGGATTAACACTGAAGCTTTCTTT. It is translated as CASSQDLYRINTEAFF.

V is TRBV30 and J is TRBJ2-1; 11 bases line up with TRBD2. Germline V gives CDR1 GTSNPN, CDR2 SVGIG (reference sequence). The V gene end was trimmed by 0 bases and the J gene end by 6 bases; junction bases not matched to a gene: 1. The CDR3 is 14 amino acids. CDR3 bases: TGTGCCTGGAGTGTACTAGCGGGAGTCAATGAGCAGTTCTTC. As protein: CAWSVLAGVNEQFF. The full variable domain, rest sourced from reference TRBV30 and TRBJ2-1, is SQTIHQWPATLVQPVGSPLSLECTVEGTSNPNLYWYRQAAGRGLQLLFYSVGIGQISSEVPQNLSASRPQDRQFILSSKKLLLSDSGFYLCAWSVLAGVNEQFFGPGTRLTVL.

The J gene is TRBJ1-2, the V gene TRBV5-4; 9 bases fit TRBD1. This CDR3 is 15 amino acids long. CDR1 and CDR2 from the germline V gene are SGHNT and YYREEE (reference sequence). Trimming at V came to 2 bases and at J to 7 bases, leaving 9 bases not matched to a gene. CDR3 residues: CASSLPTGGPSGYTF. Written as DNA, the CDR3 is TGTGCCAGCAGCTTACCCACAGGGGGCCCGAGTGGCTACACCTTC.

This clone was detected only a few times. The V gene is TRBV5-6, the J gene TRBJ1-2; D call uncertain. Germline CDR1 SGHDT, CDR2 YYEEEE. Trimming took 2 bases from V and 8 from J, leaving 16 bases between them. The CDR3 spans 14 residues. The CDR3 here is CASSLSPAPGGYTF. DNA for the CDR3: TGTGCCAGCAGCTTAAGCCCGGCCCCGGGAGGCTACACCTTC.

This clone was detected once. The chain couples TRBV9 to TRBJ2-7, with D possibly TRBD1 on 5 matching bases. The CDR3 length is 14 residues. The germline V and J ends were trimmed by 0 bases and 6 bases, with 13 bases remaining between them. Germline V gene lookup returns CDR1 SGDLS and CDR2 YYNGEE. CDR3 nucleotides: TGTGCCAGCAGCGTAGATTCAGGGTGGGGCGAGCAGTACTTC. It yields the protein CASSVDSGWGEQYF.

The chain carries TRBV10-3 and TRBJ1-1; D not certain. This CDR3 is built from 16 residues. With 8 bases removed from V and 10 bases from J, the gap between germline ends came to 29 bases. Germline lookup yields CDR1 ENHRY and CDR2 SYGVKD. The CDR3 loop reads CAIGLGSVTYKLGAFF. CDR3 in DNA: TGTGCCATCGGTCTTGGGTCGGTCACTTACAAGCTGGGAGCTTTCTTT.

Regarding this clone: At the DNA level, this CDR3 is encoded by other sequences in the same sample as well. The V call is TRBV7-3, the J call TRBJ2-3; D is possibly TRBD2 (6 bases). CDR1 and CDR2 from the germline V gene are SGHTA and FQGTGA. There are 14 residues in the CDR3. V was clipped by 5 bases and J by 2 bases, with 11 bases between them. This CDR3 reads CASSPGLSTDTQYF. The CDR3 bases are TGTGCCAGCAGCCCGGGACTTTCCACAGATACGCAGTATTTT.

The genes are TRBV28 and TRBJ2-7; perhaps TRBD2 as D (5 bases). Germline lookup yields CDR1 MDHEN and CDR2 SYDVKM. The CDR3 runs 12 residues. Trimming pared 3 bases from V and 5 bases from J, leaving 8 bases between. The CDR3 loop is CASSLWTDEQYF. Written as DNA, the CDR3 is TGTGCCAGCAGTTTGTGGACTGACGAGCAGTACTTC.

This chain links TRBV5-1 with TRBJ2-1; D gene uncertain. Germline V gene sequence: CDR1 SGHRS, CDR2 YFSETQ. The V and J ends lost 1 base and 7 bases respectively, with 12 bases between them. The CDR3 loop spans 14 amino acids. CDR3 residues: CASSLYVAVNEQFF. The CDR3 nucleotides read TGCGCCAGCAGCTTGTATGTAGCCGTAAATGAGCAGTTCTTC.

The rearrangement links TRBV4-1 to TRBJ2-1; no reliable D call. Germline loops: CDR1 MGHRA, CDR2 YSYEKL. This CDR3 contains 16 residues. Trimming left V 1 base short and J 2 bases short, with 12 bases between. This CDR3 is CASSQVWLGAYNEQFF. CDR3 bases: TGCGCCAGCAGCCAAGTATGGCTAGGTGCCTACAATGAGCAGTTCTTC.

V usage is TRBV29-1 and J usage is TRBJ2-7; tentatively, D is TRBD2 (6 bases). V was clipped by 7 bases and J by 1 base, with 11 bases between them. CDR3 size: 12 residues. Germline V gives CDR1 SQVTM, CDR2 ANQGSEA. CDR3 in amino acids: CSALADSYEQYF. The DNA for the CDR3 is TGCAGCGCCTTAGCGGATTCCTACGAGCAGTACTTC.

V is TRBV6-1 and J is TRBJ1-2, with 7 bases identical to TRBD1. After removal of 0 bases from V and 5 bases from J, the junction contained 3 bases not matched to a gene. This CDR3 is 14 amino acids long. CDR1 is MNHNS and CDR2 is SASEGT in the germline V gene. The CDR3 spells CASSEAWTGYGYTF. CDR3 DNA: TGTGCCAGCAGTGAAGCCTGGACAGGATATGGCTACACCTTC.

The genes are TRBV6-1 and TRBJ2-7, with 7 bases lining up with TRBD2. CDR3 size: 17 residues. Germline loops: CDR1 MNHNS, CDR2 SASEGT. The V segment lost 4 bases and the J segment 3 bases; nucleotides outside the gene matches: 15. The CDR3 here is CASSVGLVAGFCYEQYF. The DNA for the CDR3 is TGTGCCAGCAGTGTCGGACTAGTGGCCGGATTTTGCTACGAGCAGTACTTC.

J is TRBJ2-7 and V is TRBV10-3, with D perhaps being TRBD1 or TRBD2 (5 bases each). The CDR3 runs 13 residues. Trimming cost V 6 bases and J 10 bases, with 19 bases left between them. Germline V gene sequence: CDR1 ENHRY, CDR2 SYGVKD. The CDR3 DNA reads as TGTGCCATCAGAGAACCCCCCGGGGCGGACCAGTACTTC. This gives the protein CAIREPPGADQYF.

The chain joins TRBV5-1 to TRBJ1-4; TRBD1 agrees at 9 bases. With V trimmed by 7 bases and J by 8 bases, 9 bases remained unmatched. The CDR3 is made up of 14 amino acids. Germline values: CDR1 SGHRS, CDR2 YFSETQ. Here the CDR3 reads CASALQGAGEKLFF. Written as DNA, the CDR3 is TGCGCCAGCGCTTTACAGGGGGCAGGGGAAAAACTGTTTTTT.

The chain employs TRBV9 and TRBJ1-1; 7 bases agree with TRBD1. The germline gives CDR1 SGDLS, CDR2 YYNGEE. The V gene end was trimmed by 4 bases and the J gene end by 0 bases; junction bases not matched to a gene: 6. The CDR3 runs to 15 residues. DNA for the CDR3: TGTGCCAGCAGCCAGGGGGTCAGACTGAACACTGAAGCTTTCTTT. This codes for CASSQGVRLNTEAFF. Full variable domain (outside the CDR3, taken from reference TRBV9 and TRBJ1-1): DSGVTQTPKHLITATGQRVTLRCSPRSGDLSVYWYQQSLDQGLQFLIQYYNGEERAKGNILERFSAQQFPDLHSELNLSSLELGDSALYFCASSQGVRLNTEAFFGQGTRLTVV.

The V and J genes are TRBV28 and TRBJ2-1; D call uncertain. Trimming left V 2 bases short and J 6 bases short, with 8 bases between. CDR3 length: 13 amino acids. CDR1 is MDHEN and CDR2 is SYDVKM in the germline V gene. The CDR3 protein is CASSLGRGNEQFF. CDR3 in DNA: TGTGCCAGCAGTTTAGGGCGAGGCAATGAGCAGTTCTTC. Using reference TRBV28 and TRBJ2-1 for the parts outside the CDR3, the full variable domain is DVKVTQSSRYLVKRTGEKVFLECVQDMDHENMFWYRQDPGLGLRLIYFSYDVKMKEKGDIPEGYSVSREKKERFSLILESASTNQTSMYLCASSLGRGNEQFFGPGTRLTVL.

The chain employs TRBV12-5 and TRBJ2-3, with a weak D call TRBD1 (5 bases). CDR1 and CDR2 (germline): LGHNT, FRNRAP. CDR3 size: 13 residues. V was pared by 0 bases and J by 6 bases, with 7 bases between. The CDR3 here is CASGLVGVDTQYF. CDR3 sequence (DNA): TGTGCTAGTGGTTTGGTAGGGGTGGATACGCAGTATTTT.

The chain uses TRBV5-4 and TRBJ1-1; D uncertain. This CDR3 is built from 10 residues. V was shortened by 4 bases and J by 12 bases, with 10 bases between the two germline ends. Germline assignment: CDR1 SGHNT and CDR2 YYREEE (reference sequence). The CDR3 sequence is CASSPRGTFF. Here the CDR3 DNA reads TGTGCCAGCAGCCCCCGCGGAACTTTCTTT.

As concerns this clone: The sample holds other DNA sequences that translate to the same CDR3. The CDR3: CASSLLLTGRETQYF. The CDR3 DNA is TGTGCCAGCAGTTTACTGTTAACAGGCCGGGAGACCCAGTACTTC. V and J are TRBV28 and TRBJ2-5; D possibly corresponds to TRBD1 (5 bases). The V gene's germline CDR1 is MDHEN and CDR2 SYDVKM. Between the trimmed V and J ends, which lost 2 bases and 5 bases, there was a span of 15 bases. This CDR3 has 15 residues.

DNA of the CDR3: TGTGCCTGGAGTGTACAGGGGGCGAATGGCTACACCTTC. Translating it yields CAWSVQGANGYTF. The chain uses TRBV30 and TRBJ1-2; 9 nucleotides match TRBD1. The CDR3 is 13 residues long. Unmatched junction bases numbered 2, after V lost 0 bases and J lost 6 bases. Germline V gene sequence: CDR1 GTSNPN, CDR2 SVGIG (reference sequence).

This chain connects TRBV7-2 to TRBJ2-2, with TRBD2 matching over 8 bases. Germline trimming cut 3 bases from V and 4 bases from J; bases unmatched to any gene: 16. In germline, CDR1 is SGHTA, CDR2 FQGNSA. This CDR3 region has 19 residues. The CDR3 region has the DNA TGTGCCAGCAGCTTCACCCCTCGGGGGGGGTTAAGGTCCACCGGGGAGCTGTTTTTT. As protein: CASSFTPRGGLRSTGELFF.

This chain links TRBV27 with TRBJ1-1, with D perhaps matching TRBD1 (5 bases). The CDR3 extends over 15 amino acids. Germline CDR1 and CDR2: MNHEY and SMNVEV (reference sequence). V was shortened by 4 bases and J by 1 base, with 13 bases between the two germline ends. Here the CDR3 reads CASSSLGRTNTEAFF. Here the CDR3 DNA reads TGTGCCAGCAGTTCCTTGGGACGGACGAACACTGAAGCTTTCTTT.

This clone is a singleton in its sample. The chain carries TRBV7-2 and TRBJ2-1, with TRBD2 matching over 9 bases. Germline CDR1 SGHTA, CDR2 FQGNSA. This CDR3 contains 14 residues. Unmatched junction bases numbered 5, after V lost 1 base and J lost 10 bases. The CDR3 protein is CASSLEGTSREQFF. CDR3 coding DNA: TGTGCCAGCAGCTTAGAGGGGACTAGCCGCGAGCAGTTCTTC.

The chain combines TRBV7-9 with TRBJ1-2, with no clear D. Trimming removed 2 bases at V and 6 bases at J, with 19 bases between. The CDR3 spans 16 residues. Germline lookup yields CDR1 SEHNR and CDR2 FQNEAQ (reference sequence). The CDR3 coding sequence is TGTGCCAGCAGCTTAATTGGGCGTACGCCGCATGATGGCTACACCTTC. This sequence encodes CASSLIGRTPHDGYTF.

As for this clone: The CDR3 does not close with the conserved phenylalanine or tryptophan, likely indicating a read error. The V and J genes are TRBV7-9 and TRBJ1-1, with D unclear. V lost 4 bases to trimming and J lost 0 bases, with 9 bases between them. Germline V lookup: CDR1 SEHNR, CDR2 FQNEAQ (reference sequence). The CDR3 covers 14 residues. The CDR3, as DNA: TGTGCCAGCAGCTCCGCTCAGATGAACACTGAAGCTTTCCTT. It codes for CASSSAQMNTEAFL.